A selection of T cell receptor beta chains follows, all from one sample in a study of persistence of HIV-infected CD4 T cells. These receptors' antigens are unknown. This table comes from immunoSEQ multiplex PCR, and its TCRdb copy is limited to in-frame clones, with some not included. The sample yields about 48,000 clones, about 81% seen once. This specimen consisted of CD4+ T cells sorted from PBMCs after roughly 18-hour stimulation, obtained from a patient who received antiretroviral therapy. These receptors were obtained from an adult man with HIV who was CMV-seropositive. CDR3s include the opening cysteine and the closing phenylalanine or tryptophan. The D gene is left open where the match is weak. Size tells how often a clone was seen (once, few, many) or the class of an expanded clone, and some rows leave it out.

- | TRBJ1-5 | - | TRBV9 | TGTGCCAGCAGCGTAGGGATGGGCAATCAGCCCCAGCATTTT | CASSVGMGNQPQHF
TRBD1 | TRBJ1-5 | - | TRBV7-2 | TGTGCCAGCAGCCTGAGACAGGGGAATCAGCCCCAGCATTTT | CASSLRQGNQPQHF
- | TRBJ1-4 | - | TRBV3-1/TRBV3-2 | TGTGCCAGCAGTCAACGAGCAGCTAATGAAAAACTGTTTTTT | CASSQRAANEKLFF
TRBD2 | TRBJ2-7 | - | TRBV7-9 | TGTGCCAGCAGCTTAGGCGGGGGGGGCTACGAGCAGTACTTC | CASSLGGGGYEQYF
- | TRBJ1-1 | - | TRBV19 | TGTGCCAGTACCTCGAGCTTGGTAGGGACGACTGAAGCTTTCTTT | CASTSSLVGTTEAFF
- | TRBJ2-1 | - | TRBV12-3/TRBV12-4 | TGTGCCAGCAGTTTAGGAAGGAACAATGAGCAGTTCTTC | CASSLGRNNEQFF
TRBD1 | TRBJ1-2 | - | TRBV3-1/TRBV3-2 | TGTGCCAGCGGGCCGTCCCGGGACAGCTATGGCTACACCTTC | CASGPSRDSYGYTF
- | TRBJ1-1 | - | TRBV11-3 | TGTGCCAGCAGCCCAGGACGGGACACTGAAGCTTTCTTT | CASSPGRDTEAFF
TRBD1 | TRBJ2-7 | - | TRBV2 | TGTGCCAGCAGGGCCGGGACAGGGGCCTACGAGCAGTACTTC | CASRAGTGAYEQYF
- | TRBJ1-3 | - | TRBV6-1 | TGTGCCAGCAGCGAATTACCCCCCGGTGACTCTGGAAACACCATATATTTT | CASSELPPGDSGNTIYF
- | TRBJ1-1 | - | TRBV10-1 | TGCGCCAGCCAGCCCCCCGGGACCCAAACCCGGGCTTTCTTT | CASQPPGTQTRAFF
- | TRBJ2-3 | - | TRBV5-1 | TGCGCCAGCAGAAGCTCTGCGGGGCTCCCCGGGGATACGCAGTATTTT | CASRSSAGLPGDTQYF
- | TRBJ2-3 | - | TRBV2 | TGTGCCAGCAGTGAAGGACCCGCAGATACGCAGTATTTT | CASSEGPADTQYF
- | TRBJ2-3 | - | TRBV4-1 | TGCGCCAGCAGCCCTGGTTGGATCCTCACAGATACGCAGTATTTT | CASSPGWILTDTQYF
- | TRBJ1-1 | - | TRBV29-1 | TGCAGCGTTAAAATAAACACTGAAGCTTTCTTT | CSVKINTEAFF
- | TRBJ1-1 | - | TRBV15 | TGTGCCACCAGCAGGCCCCTCTCGACAGTAGGCACTGAAGCTTTCTTT | CATSRPLSTVGTEAFF
- | TRBJ2-7 | few | TRBV15 | TGTGCCACCAGCAGAGATCTTGCGTCCGGGCAGTACTTC | CATSRDLASGQYF
TRBD1 | TRBJ2-1 | - | TRBV10-3 | TGTGCCATCAGAGACAGGGACATTGCCTACAATGAGCAGTTCTTC | CAIRDRDIAYNEQFF
TRBD1 | TRBJ1-5 | - | TRBV2 | TGTGCCAGCAGTGCAGATCCGGGACAGAGTGGTAGGCCCCAGCATTTT | CASSADPGQSGRPQHF
- | TRBJ1-2 | - | TRBV19 | TGTGCCAGTAGCCCCGGGCTGGTAGCTAACTATGGCTACACCTTC | CASSPGLVANYGYTF